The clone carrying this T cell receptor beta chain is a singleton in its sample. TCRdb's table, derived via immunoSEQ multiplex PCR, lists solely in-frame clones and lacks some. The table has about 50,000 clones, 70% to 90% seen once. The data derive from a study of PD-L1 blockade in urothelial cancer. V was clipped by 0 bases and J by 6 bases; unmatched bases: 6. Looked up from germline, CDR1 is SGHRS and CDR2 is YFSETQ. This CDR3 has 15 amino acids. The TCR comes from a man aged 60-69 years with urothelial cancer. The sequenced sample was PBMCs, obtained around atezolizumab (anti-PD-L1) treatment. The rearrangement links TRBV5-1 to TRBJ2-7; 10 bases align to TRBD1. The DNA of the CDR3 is TGCGCCAGCAGCTTGGGGGGGACAGGGGTCATCGAGCAGTACTTC. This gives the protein CASSLGGTGVIEQYF.